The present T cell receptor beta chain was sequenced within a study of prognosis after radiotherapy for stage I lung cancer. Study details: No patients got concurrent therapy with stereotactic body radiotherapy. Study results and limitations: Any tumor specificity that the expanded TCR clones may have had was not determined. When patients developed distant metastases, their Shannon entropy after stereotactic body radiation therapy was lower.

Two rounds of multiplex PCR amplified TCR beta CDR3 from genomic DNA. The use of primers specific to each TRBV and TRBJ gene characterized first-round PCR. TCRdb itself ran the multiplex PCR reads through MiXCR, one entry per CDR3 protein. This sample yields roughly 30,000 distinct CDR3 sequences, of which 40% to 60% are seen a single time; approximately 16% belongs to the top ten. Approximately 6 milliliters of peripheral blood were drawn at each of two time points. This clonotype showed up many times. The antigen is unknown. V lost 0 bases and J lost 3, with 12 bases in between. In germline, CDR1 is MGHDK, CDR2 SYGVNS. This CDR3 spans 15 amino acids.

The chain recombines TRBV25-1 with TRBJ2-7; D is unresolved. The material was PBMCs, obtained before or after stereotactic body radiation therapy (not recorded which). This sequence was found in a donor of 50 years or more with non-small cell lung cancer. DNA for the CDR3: TGTGCCAGCAGTGAATATAAGGTTCGGCGCTACGAGCAGTACTTC. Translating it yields CASSEYKVRRYEQYF.